Listed below are T cell receptor beta chains from one sample, sequenced in a study of T cell responses to AZD1222 COVID-19 vaccine. TCRdb's copy holds only in-frame clones and misses some; the assay was immunoSEQ multiplex PCR. Altogether 140,000 or so clones are present, 80% to 90% being singletons, with the ten largest covering roughly 1.5%. The sample here was peripheral blood, taken on day 0 of AZD1222 vaccination. These receptors were obtained from an adult in good health. Both conserved end residues are part of each CDR3. Fields, in order: D gene, V gene, clone size, J gene, CDR3 protein, CDR3 DNA. The D gene is left open where the match is weak. Part of the rows lack a size; the others show once, few, many or a class for expanded clones.

-	TRBV19	once	TRBJ1-5	CASSLPGLFLNQPQHF	TGTGCCAGTAGCCTCCCCGGGTTGTTTCTCAATCAGCCCCAGCATTTT
TRBD2	TRBV7-8	-	TRBJ2-7	CASSLGPAGVGAYEQYF	TGTGCCAGCAGCTTAGGCCCGGCGGGGGTGGGAGCCTACGAGCAGTACTTC
-	TRBV29-1	once	TRBJ2-5	CSADVQEQETQYF	TGCAGCGCCGACGTACAGGAACAAGAGACCCAGTACTTC
-	TRBV7-2	-	TRBJ1-3	CASSRTGNTIYF	TGTGCCAGCAGCAGGACGGGAAACACCATATATTTT
TRBD2	TRBV5-8	-	TRBJ2-7	CASSQRLAESSYEQYF	TGTGCCAGCAGCCAGCGACTAGCGGAAAGCTCCTACGAGCAGTACTTC
TRBD2	TRBV30	-	TRBJ2-1	CAWSGGTSGTNEQFF	TGTGCCTGGAGTGGAGGGACTAGCGGGACCAATGAGCAGTTCTTC
-	TRBV28	-	TRBJ1-5	CASSLWTPRGNSNQPQHF	TGTGCCAGCAGTTTATGGACCCCTCGAGGGAATAGCAATCAGCCCCAGCATTTT
-	TRBV7-2	-	TRBJ2-3	CASSPQPSTDTQYF	TGTGCCAGCAGCCCGCAGCCTAGCACAGATACGCAGTATTTT
TRBD1	TRBV28	-	TRBJ1-1	CASSSTGYTEAFF	TGTGCCAGCAGTTCGACAGGGTACACTGAAGCTTTCTTT
-	TRBV27	-	TRBJ2-5	CASSPHRATRQETQYF	TGTGCCAGCAGTCCTCACAGAGCGACGCGCCAAGAGACCCAGTACTTC
-	TRBV10-3	-	TRBJ1-1	CAISENQNTEAFF	TGTGCCATCAGTGAAAACCAGAACACTGAAGCTTTCTTT
TRBD2	TRBV9	-	TRBJ2-1	CASSVAGGPAEQFF	TGTGCCAGCAGCGTAGCGGGAGGGCCCGCTGAGCAGTTCTTC
-	TRBV9	-	TRBJ2-1	CASSLSGGPSSYNEQFF	TGTGCCAGCAGCCTCTCCGGCGGCCCGAGCTCCTACAATGAGCAGTTCTTC
-	TRBV4-1	-	TRBJ2-5	CASSPTSNYLTQYF	TGCGCCAGCAGCCCTACTTCGAACTACCTGACCCAGTACTTC
-	TRBV2	-	TRBJ2-7	CASGGYEQYF	TGTGCCAGCGGAGGCTACGAGCAGTACTTC
-	TRBV9	-	TRBJ2-2	CASSEQGANTGELFF	TGTGCCAGCAGCGAACAGGGTGCGAACACCGGGGAGCTGTTTTTT
TRBD1	TRBV10-2	-	TRBJ1-5	CASRAGGYQPQHF	TGCGCCAGTAGAGCAGGGGGCTATCAGCCCCAGCATTTT
TRBD2	TRBV15	-	TRBJ2-1	CATSRSRPGLAGHNEQFF	TGTGCCACCAGCAGATCCCGACCGGGACTAGCGGGTCACAATGAGCAGTTCTTC
TRBD1	TRBV7-9	-	TRBJ2-5	CASSSTDRGNEETQYF	TGTGCCAGCAGCTCGACGGACAGGGGGAATGAAGAGACCCAGTACTTC
TRBD1	TRBV10-3	-	TRBJ1-1	CAISEPGQGARRGEAAFF	TGTGCCATCAGTGAGCCCGGACAGGGGGCGCGGAGGGGAGAGGCAGCTTTCTTT
TRBD1	TRBV7-8	once	TRBJ1-1	CASSLGLRGPAFF	TGTGCCAGCAGCTTAGGATTGAGGGGGCCAGCTTTCTTT
TRBD2	TRBV28	few	TRBJ2-1	CASSVSGRGNEQFF	TGTGCCAGCAGTGTCAGCGGGAGGGGGAATGAGCAGTTCTTC
-	TRBV2	-	TRBJ2-7	CASSEGRRPNYEQYF	TGTGCCAGCAGTGAAGGTAGGCGCCCCAACTACGAGCAGTACTTC
-	TRBV9	-	TRBJ2-1	CASSTIAGGSYNEQFF	TGTGCCAGCAGCACCATAGCCGGTGGTTCCTACAATGAGCAGTTCTTC
TRBD1	TRBV5-1	-	TRBJ1-5	CASRKQGADEPQHF	TGCGCCAGCAGAAAACAGGGGGCGGATGAGCCCCAGCATTTT
-	TRBV6-2/TRBV6-3	-	TRBJ1-5	CASSYSPPGGNQPQHF	TGTGCCAGCAGTTACTCGCCTCCAGGGGGCAATCAGCCCCAGCATTTT
-	TRBV30	-	TRBJ2-6	CAWTRQRTGANVLTF	TGTGCCTGGACTAGACAGAGGACTGGGGCCAACGTCCTGACTTTC
TRBD1	TRBV7-6	-	TRBJ1-4	CASSLAPSNRGGNEKLFF	TGTGCCAGCAGCTTAGCCCCATCTAACAGGGGGGGAAATGAAAAACTGTTTTTT
TRBD1	TRBV5-1	-	TRBJ2-7	CASSPAGTGPYEQYF	TGCGCCAGCAGCCCGGCCGGGACAGGGCCCTACGAGCAGTACTTC
-	TRBV7-8	-	TRBJ1-1	CASRQGRTEAFF	TGTGCCAGTAGGCAGGGGCGCACTGAAGCTTTCTTT
-	TRBV18	once	TRBJ1-1	CASSLGQGGNTEAFF	TGTGCCAGCTCACTCGGGCAGGGTGGGAACACTGAAGCTTTCTTT
-	TRBV2	-	TRBJ1-1	CASTQEGAEAFF	TGTGCCAGTACACAGGAAGGCGCTGAAGCTTTCTTT
TRBD2	TRBV4-1	-	TRBJ2-1	CASSQVPTSGGDNEQFF	TGCGCCAGCAGCCAAGTCCCCACTAGCGGGGGGGACAATGAGCAGTTCTTC
-	TRBV6-5	-	TRBJ1-2	CASSRDLPAGYTF	TGTGCCAGCAGTCGAGACCTACCCGCTGGCTACACCTTC